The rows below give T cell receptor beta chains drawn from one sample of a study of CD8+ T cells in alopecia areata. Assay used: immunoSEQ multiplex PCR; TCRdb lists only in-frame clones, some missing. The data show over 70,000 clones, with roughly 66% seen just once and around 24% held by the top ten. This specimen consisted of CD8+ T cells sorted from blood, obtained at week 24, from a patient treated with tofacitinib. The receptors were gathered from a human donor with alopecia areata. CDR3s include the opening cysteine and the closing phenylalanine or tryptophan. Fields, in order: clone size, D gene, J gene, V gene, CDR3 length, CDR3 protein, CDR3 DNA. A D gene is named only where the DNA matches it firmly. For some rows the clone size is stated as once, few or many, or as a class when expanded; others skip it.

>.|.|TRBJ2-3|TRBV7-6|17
CASSSARTDPYTDTQYF
TGTGCCAGCAGCTCCGCCCGGACAGACCCTTACACAGATACGCAGTATTTT
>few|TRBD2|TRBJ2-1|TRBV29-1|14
CSVEASGGLNEQFF
TGCAGCGTTGAAGCCAGCGGGGGGCTCAATGAGCAGTTCTTC
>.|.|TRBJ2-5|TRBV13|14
CASSFVGELETQYF
TGTGCCAGCAGCTTTGTGGGAGAATTGGAGACCCAGTACTTC
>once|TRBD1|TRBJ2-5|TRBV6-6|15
CASSPIGQASETQYF
TGTGCCAGCAGTCCCATCGGACAGGCCTCAGAGACCCAGTACTTC
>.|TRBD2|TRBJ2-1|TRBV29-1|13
CSVPGLVYNEQFF
TGCAGCGTCCCGGGACTAGTTTACAATGAGCAGTTCTTC
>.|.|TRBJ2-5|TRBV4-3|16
CASSQEYSPSQETQYF
TGCGCCAGCAGCCAAGAATATTCACCCAGCCAAGAGACCCAGTACTTC
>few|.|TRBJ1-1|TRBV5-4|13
CASSPEVNTEAFF
TGTGCCAGCAGCCCCGAGGTAAACACTGAAGCTTTCTTT
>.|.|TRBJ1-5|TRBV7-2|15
CASSLSVGNNQPQHF
TGTGCCAGCAGCTTATCTGTAGGGAACAATCAGCCCCAGCATTTT
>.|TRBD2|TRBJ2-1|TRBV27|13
CAAVGGGYNEQFF
TGTGCCGCAGTGGGGGGGGGATACAATGAGCAGTTCTTC
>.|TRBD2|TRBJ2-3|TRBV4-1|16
CASTERERGNTDTQYF
TGCGCCAGCACAGAAAGAGAGCGGGGAAACACAGATACGCAGTATTTT
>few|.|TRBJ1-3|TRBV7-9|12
CAARDGGNTIYF
TGTGCCGCACGGGACGGAGGAAACACCATATATTTT
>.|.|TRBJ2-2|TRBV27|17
CASSLWATSRDTGELFF
TGTGCCAGCAGTTTATGGGCTACCTCTCGGGACACCGGGGAGCTGTTTTTT
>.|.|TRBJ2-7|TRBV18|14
CASSPTGQIYEQYF
TGTGCCAGCTCACCCACTGGACAGATCTACGAGCAGTACTTC
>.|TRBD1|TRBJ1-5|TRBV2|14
CASSDSQGDQPQHF
TGTGCCAGCAGTGATAGTCAGGGGGATCAGCCCCAGCATTTT
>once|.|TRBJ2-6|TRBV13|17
CASSLVSGISGANVLTF
TGTGCCAGCAGCTTAGTTTCGGGGATCTCTGGGGCCAACGTCCTGACTTTC
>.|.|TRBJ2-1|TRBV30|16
CAWSSPGTDPYNEQFF
TGTGCCTGGAGTTCTCCCGGGACGGACCCCTACAATGAGCAGTTCTTC
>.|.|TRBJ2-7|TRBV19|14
CASSIGLETYEQYF
TGTGCCAGTAGTATAGGACTCGAAACCTACGAGCAGTACTTC
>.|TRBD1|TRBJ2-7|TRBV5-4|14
CASNPPGQPYEQYF
TGTGCCAGCAACCCCCCGGGACAGCCCTACGAGCAGTACTTC
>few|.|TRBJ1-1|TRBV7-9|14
CASTGGGTNTEAFF
TGTGCCAGCACCGGGGGCGGGACGAACACTGAAGCTTTCTTT
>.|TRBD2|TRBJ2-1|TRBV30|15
CAWSPGTSGRVEQFF
TGTGCCTGGAGTCCAGGGACTAGCGGGAGGGTTGAGCAGTTCTTC
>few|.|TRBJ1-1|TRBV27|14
CASSLGYLDTEAFF
TGTGCCAGCAGTTTGGGGTATCTTGACACTGAAGCTTTCTTT
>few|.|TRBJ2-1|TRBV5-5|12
CASSFGRNEQFF
TGTGCCAGCAGCTTCGGCCGCAATGAGCAGTTCTTC
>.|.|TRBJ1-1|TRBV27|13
CASSLGTNTEAFF
TGTGCCAGCAGTTTAGGTACAAACACTGAAGCTTTCTTT
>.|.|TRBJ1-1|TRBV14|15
CASSQGGGANTEAFF
TGTGCCAGCAGCCAAGGCGGCGGGGCTAACACTGAAGCTTTCTTT
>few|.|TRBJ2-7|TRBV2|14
CASSEAGHFYEQYF
TGTGCCAGCAGTGAAGCAGGGCACTTCTACGAGCAGTACTTC
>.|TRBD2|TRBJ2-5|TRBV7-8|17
CASSLPPRTSGKETQYF
TGTGCCAGCAGCTTACCTCCGAGGACTAGCGGAAAAGAGACCCAGTACTTC
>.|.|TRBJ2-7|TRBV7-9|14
CASSQDQLTVKQYF
TGTGCCAGCAGCCAGGACCAGCTGACTGTGAAGCAGTACTTC
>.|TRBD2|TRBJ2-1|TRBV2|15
CASRSILAGDNEQFF
TGTGCCAGCAGATCCATACTAGCGGGGGACAATGAGCAGTTCTTC